A single sample is the source of the 8 T cell receptor beta chains below, sequenced in a study of blood T cells in healthy people across ages. The second PCR ran about 6 to 12 cycles with a sample-barcoded 5' primer and J-beta primers. TCRdb reprocessed the 5' RACE reads with MiXCR, giving one entry per CDR3 protein. The top ten clones hold about 22% of a sample with 600,000 or so distinct CDR3 sequences, roughly 43% of them seen once. The sample taken for sequencing was blood. These receptors were collected from a man older than 75 in good health.

The rearrangement uses TRBV29-1 and TRBJ2-7; 7 positions agree with TRBD1. J was trimmed by 2 bases and V by 7 bases; bases with no gene match: 5. The germline gives CDR1 SQVTM, CDR2 ANQGSEA. The CDR3 loop spans 12 amino acids. DNA of the CDR3: TGCAGCGCGGGGACAGCCCCCTACGAGCAGTACTTC. This encodes CSAGTAPYEQYF.

This clonotype was observed a few times. The chain carries TRBV12-3 or TRBV12-4 and TRBJ2-3, with 8 bases aligning to TRBD2. The trim removed 5 bases at V and 0 bases at J, leaving 4 bases unmatched. CDR3 length: 15 residues. The CDR3 spells CASSITSGSTDTQYF. As DNA, the CDR3 is TGTGCCAGCAGTATAACTAGCGGCAGCACAGATACGCAGTATTTT.

This clonotype was seen ten or more times. The V call is TRBV6-6, the J call TRBJ1-2; no definite D call. Trimming shortened V by 5 bases and J by 0 bases, and 1 base separated the two germline ends. The CDR3 length is 11 residues. Germline V CDR1 and CDR2: MNHNY, SVGAGI (reference sequence). CDR3 DNA sequence: TGTGCCAGCAGTACTAACTATGGCTACACCTTC. It translates to CASSTNYGYTF.

The table lists this clonotype with many counts. The rearrangement uses TRBV6-5 and TRBJ1-1; D uncertain. Germline loops: CDR1 MNHEY, CDR2 SVGAGI. Trimming took 5 bases from V and 1 from J, leaving 11 bases between them. This CDR3 region has 14 residues. CDR3 sequence: CASSPPRGNTEAFF. The CDR3 bases are TGTGCCAGCAGTCCCCCCCGAGGGAACACTGAAGCTTTCTTT.

Comment on this clonotype: One end of the junction fails to match germline, which may point to a read error. The rearrangement uses TRBV7-2 and TRBJ2-2; 12 bases line up with TRBD1. From germline, CDR1 is SGHTA and CDR2 FQGNSA. The CDR3 runs 17 residues. The CDR3 loop reads CASSLGDRGLSAGELFF. CDR3 sequence (DNA): TGCGCCAGCAGCTTAGGGGACAGGGGGCTTAGCGCCGGGGAGCTGTTTTTT.

The rearrangement joins TRBV7-8 to TRBJ1-4, with TRBD1 as a possible D gene (6 bases). Trimming left V 4 bases short and J 7 bases short, with 13 bases between. Per germline, CDR1 SGHVS and CDR2 FQNEAQ. The CDR3 consists of 14 residues. The CDR3 sequence is CASSYLQGAEKLFF. The CDR3 DNA follows: TGTGCCAGCAGCTACCTACAGGGTGCTGAAAAACTGTTTTTT.

CDR3 amino acids: CASSVSKTQYF. The DNA of the CDR3 is TGTGCCAGCAGTGTCTCCAAGACGCAGTATTTT. The chain combines TRBV2 with TRBJ2-3; D gene unclear. Trimming stripped 4 bases from V and 9 bases from J, with 8 bases between. The CDR3 is 11 residues long. From germline, CDR1 is SNHLY and CDR2 FYNNEI. The complete variable domain, with remaining parts taken from reference TRBV2 and TRBJ2-3, reads EPEVTQTPSHQVTQMGQEVILRCVPISNHLYFYWYRQILGQKVEFLVSFYNNEISEKSEIFDDQFSVERPDGSNFTLKIRSTKLEDSAMYFCASSVSKTQYFGPGTRLTVL.

In this sample, this clonotype turned up a few times. The CDR3 region is CASSVASGLNEQYF. Written as DNA, the CDR3 is TGTGCCAGCAGCGTAGCCAGCGGGTTGAACGAGCAGTACTTC. The rearrangement joins TRBV9 to TRBJ2-7; TRBD2 is a possible D gene (6 bases). Germline lookup yields CDR1 SGDLS and CDR2 YYNGEE. The germline V and J ends were trimmed by 0 bases and 5 bases, with 12 bases remaining between them. The length of the CDR3 is 14 residues.